Listed below are T cell receptor beta chains from one sample, sequenced in a study of blood T cell repertoires in COVID-19. The data were produced by immunoSEQ multiplex PCR, yet TCRdb's version contains in-frame clones alone and is incomplete. The data show 300,000 to 450,000 clones, with 70% to 90% seen just once and about 2.5% held by the top ten. Sequencing was performed on peripheral blood. The source of these receptors is a woman aged 60-75 years with COVID-19, enrolled during active disease. CDR3s include the opening cysteine and the closing phenylalanine or tryptophan. D genes are given only for firm matches. Rows may omit the clone size; those that give it use once, few, many or a size class.

D	V	size	J	CDR3	DNA
TRBD1	TRBV28	few	TRBJ1-1	CASSPTGKGNTEAFF	TGTGCCAGCAGTCCGACAGGGAAAGGAAACACTGAAGCTTTCTTT
-	TRBV28	few	TRBJ1-1	CASSLWQGNTEAFF	TGTGCCAGCAGTTTATGGCAGGGGAACACTGAAGCTTTCTTT
-	TRBV6-4	-	TRBJ2-3	CASSDTGPSGTQYF	TGTGCCAGCAGTGATACAGGTCCCTCCGGGACGCAGTATTTT
TRBD2	TRBV7-9	-	TRBJ2-5	CASSVILAGQETQYF	TGTGCCAGCAGCGTCATACTAGCGGGGCAAGAGACCCAGTACTTC
TRBD1	TRBV5-1	-	TRBJ2-7	CASSPLDRETGQYF	TGCGCCAGCAGCCCACTGGACAGGGAAACTGGGCAGTACTTC
TRBD1	TRBV10-1	-	TRBJ1-2	CASSEGQGYGYTF	TGCGCCAGCAGTGAGGGACAGGGCTATGGCTACACCTTC
TRBD2	TRBV5-1	-	TRBJ2-7	CASSLVTGTSREQYF	TGCGCCAGCAGCTTGGTAACTGGGACTAGTCGTGAGCAGTACTTC
-	TRBV3-1/TRBV3-2	-	TRBJ2-5	CASSHRTGGWETQYF	TGTGCCAGCAGCCACCGAACGGGGGGCTGGGAGACCCAGTACTTC
-	TRBV6-5	-	TRBJ1-6	CATRKAGVRHSPLHF	TGTGCCACCCGGAAGGCTGGAGTAAGGCATTCACCCCTCCACTTT
-	TRBV5-8	-	TRBJ1-3	CASSLAGPGNTIYF	TGTGCCAGCAGCTTGGCAGGGCCTGGAAACACCATATATTTT
TRBD1	TRBV6-5	-	TRBJ2-7	CASSNGQGPYEQYF	TGTGCCAGCAGTAACGGACAGGGACCGTACGAGCAGTACTTC
-	TRBV28	-	TRBJ2-7	CASSLLAYEQYF	TGTGCCAGCAGTTTATTAGCATACGAGCAGTACTTC
-	TRBV4-1	-	TRBJ2-2	CASSRTGSANTGELFF	TGCGCCAGCAGCCGAACCGGGAGCGCGAACACCGGGGAGCTGTTTTTT
TRBD1	TRBV5-1	-	TRBJ2-7	CASRAQPGQGKEQYF	TGCGCCAGCAGGGCGCAACCGGGACAGGGGAAGGAGCAGTACTTC
-	TRBV7-3	-	TRBJ1-1	CASSLGGSANTEAFF	TGTGCCAGCAGCTTAGGGGGGTCGGCGAACACTGAAGCTTTCTTT
TRBD1	TRBV7-9	-	TRBJ1-1	CASSFGQGWDTEAFF	TGTGCCAGCAGCTTCGGACAGGGTTGGGACACTGAAGCTTTCTTT
-	TRBV6-5	once	TRBJ2-7	CASRPPGSYEQYF	TGTGCCAGCAGACCCCCGGGGTCCTACGAGCAGTACTTC
TRBD1	TRBV9	-	TRBJ1-2	CASSVTGQSYGYTF	TGTGCCAGCAGCGTCACGGGACAGAGCTATGGCTACACCTTC
-	TRBV19	-	TRBJ1-6	CASSPRQLVPLHF	TGTGCCAGTAGTCCCAGACAGCTTGTCCCCCTCCACTTT
TRBD1	TRBV18	-	TRBJ2-7	CASSPRGQGALAYEQYF	TGTGCCAGCTCCCCGAGGGGACAGGGGGCTTTGGCCTACGAGCAGTACTTC
-	TRBV7-3	-	TRBJ1-5	CASSLVFAGGSNQPQHF	TGTGCCAGCAGCTTAGTTTTTGCGGGGGGAAGCAATCAGCCCCAGCATTTT
-	TRBV7-2	-	TRBJ2-2	CASRLRGSRTGELFF	TGTGCCAGCAGATTACGGGGTTCAAGAACCGGGGAGCTGTTTTTT
-	TRBV12-5	-	TRBJ1-1	CASATGNTEAFF	TGTGCTAGTGCCACCGGGAACACTGAAGCTTTCTTT
TRBD1	TRBV2	-	TRBJ1-3	CASKVGQPGNTIYF	TGTGCCAGCAAGGTGGGACAGCCGGGAAACACCATATATTTT
TRBD1	TRBV9	-	TRBJ1-4	CASNRQGDATNEKLFF	TGTGCCAGCAACAGACAGGGAGATGCAACTAATGAAAAACTGTTTTTT
TRBD1	TRBV4-1	-	TRBJ1-2	CASSQVGTGGYTF	TGCGCCAGCAGCCAAGTGGGGACAGGAGGCTACACCTTC
TRBD1	TRBV27	-	TRBJ2-2	CASSLLTGQARNTGELFF	TGTGCCAGCAGCCTGCTGACTGGACAGGCAAGGAACACCGGGGAGCTGTTTTTT
TRBD1	TRBV3-1/TRBV3-2	-	TRBJ2-7	CASSHRDSYEQYF	TGTGCCAGCAGCCACCGGGACAGCTACGAGCAGTACTTC
TRBD2	TRBV10-1	-	TRBJ2-3	CASIERGPSTDTQYF	TGCGCCAGCATCGAGCGGGGGCCCTCCACAGATACGCAGTATTTT
-	TRBV3-1/TRBV3-2	-	TRBJ1-2	CASSPRGARDGYTF	TGTGCCAGCAGCCCCCGCGGGGCGCGCGATGGCTACACCTTC
-	TRBV7-2	-	TRBJ1-3	CASSLSPGTGNTIYF	TGTGCCAGCAGCTTATCTCCGGGGACTGGAAACACCATATATTTT
-	TRBV10-3	-	TRBJ2-5	CAIGDKETQYF	TGTGCCATCGGTGACAAAGAGACCCAGTACTTC
-	TRBV29-1	-	TRBJ2-3	CSVDQSSYTDTQYF	TGCAGCGTTGATCAGTCTAGCTACACAGATACGCAGTATTTT
TRBD1	TRBV28	-	TRBJ1-4	CASSRTGGANEKLFF	TGTGCCAGCAGTCGGACAGGTGGAGCTAATGAAAAACTGTTTTTT
TRBD2	TRBV4-1	-	TRBJ2-3	CASSQDRKRTSGLTDTQYF	TGCGCCAGCAGCCAAGATCGGAAGCGGACTAGCGGACTCACAGATACGCAGTATTTT
TRBD1	TRBV28	-	TRBJ2-7	CASIPQGESHEQYF	TGTGCCAGCATTCCACAGGGGGAATCCCACGAGCAGTACTTC
TRBD1	TRBV7-3	-	TRBJ2-5	CASSMGQKETQYF	TGTGCCAGCAGTATGGGACAGAAGGAGACCCAGTACTTC
-	TRBV23-1	few	TRBJ1-1	CASSPETGPQGHMNTEAFF	TGCGCCAGCAGTCCAGAAACGGGCCCCCAAGGACACATGAACACTGAAGCTTTCTTT
TRBD1	TRBV11-1	-	TRBJ1-4	CASSRGQGVKEKLFF	TGTGCCAGCAGTCGTGGACAGGGGGTAAAGGAAAAACTGTTTTTT
TRBD2	TRBV11-2	-	TRBJ2-5	CASSPPGLAAETQYF	TGTGCCAGCAGCCCGCCGGGACTAGCGGCGGAGACCCAGTACTTC
TRBD1	TRBV3-1/TRBV3-2	-	TRBJ2-3	CASSSTGTGGVYDTDTQYF	TGTGCCAGCAGTTCTACCGGGACAGGGGGCGTCTATGACACAGATACGCAGTATTTT
-	TRBV19	-	TRBJ1-4	CASSIRTEKLFF	TGTGCCAGTAGTATCCGAACAGAAAAACTGTTTTTT
-	TRBV29-1	-	TRBJ1-1	CSVEVWGANTEAFF	TGCAGCGTTGAAGTTTGGGGCGCGAACACTGAAGCTTTCTTT